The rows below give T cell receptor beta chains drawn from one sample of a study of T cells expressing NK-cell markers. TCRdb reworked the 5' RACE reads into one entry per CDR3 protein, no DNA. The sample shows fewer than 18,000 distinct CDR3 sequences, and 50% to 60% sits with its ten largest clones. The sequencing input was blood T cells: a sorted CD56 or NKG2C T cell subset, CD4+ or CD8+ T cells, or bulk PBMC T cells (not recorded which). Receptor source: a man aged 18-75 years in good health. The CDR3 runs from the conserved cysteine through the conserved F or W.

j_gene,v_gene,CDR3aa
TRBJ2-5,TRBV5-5,CASSLSPGQETQYF
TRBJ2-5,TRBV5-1,CASSETGFLGGPQETQYF
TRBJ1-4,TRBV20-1,CSAGIYGATNEKLFF
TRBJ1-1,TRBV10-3,CAISDERANTEAFF
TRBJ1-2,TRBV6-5,CASSSPVGGNGYTF
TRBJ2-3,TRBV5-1,CASSLELAGGPTDTQYF
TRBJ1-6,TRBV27,CASSGQPNSPLHF
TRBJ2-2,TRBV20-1,CSAALAGAGGELFF
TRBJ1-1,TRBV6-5,CASSYPTGVPGVNTEAFF
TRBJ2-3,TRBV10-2,CASLGVTDTQYF
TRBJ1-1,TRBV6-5,CASSYSSGGAAFF
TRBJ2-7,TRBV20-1,CSARDSIGLAGGPGIYEQYF
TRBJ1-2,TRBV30,CAWSVGTGYGYTF
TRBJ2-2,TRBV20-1,CSALMGITGELFF